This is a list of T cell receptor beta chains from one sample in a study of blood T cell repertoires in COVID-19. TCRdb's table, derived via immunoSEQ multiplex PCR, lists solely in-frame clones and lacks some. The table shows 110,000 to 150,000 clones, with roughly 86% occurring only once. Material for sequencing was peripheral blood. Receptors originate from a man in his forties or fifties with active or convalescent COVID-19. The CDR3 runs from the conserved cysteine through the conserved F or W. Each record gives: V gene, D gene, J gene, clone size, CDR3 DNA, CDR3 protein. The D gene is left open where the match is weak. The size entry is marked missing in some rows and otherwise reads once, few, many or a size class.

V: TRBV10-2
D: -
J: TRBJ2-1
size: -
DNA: TGCGCCAGCAGTGAGTCCCTAGGGGGAGGGCCGAGTGAGCAGTTCTTC
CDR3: CASSESLGGGPSEQFF

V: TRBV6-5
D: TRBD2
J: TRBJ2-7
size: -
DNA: TGTGCCAGCAGTACGACTAGCGGGAATCTTAACGAGCAGTACTTC
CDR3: CASSTTSGNLNEQYF

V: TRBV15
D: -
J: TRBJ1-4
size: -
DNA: TGTGCCACCAGCAGAAACTTTGGGACTAAGGCTGAAAAACTGTTTTTT
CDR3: CATSRNFGTKAEKLFF

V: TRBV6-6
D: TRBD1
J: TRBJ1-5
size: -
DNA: TGTGCCAGCAGCCGCGGGACAGGGCGAAGCAATCAGCCCCAGCATTTT
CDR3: CASSRGTGRSNQPQHF

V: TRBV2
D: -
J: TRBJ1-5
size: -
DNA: TGTGCCAGCCGACTAATGAGAGATCAGCCCCAGCATTTT
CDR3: CASRLMRDQPQHF

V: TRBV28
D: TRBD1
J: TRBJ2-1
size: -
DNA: TGTGCCAGCAGTTTTGGGACAGGGACTGACAATGAGCAGTTCTTC
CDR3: CASSFGTGTDNEQFF

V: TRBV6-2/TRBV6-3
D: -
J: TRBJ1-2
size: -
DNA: TGTGCCAGCAGTTCCCCGACACTCGATCATGGCTACACCTTC
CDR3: CASSSPTLDHGYTF

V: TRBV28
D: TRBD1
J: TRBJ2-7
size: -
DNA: TGTGCCAGCAGGACATCCGGGACAGGGCGATACGAGCAGTACTTC
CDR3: CASRTSGTGRYEQYF

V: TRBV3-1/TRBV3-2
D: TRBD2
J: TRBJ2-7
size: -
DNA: TGTGCCAGCAGCTCCCATACTAGCGGTTCCTACGAGCAGTACTTC
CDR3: CASSSHTSGSYEQYF

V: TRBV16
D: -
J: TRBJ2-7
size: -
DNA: TGTGCCAGCAGCCTGACGGGGTCGTTAGACGAGCAGTACTTC
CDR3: CASSLTGSLDEQYF

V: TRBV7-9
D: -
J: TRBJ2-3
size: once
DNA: TGTGCCAGCAGTCCGGATGGAGGTCACGATACGCAGTATTTT
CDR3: CASSPDGGHDTQYF

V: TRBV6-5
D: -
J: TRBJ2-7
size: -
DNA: TGTGCCAGCAGTAGACGGGTACAGGATTCTAAGGACTTC
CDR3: CASSRRVQDSKDF

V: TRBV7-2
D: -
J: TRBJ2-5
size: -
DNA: TGTGCCAGCAGCTTAGTTGTCGGGCAAGAGACCCAGTACTTC
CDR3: CASSLVVGQETQYF

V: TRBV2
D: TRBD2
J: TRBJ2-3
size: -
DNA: TGTGCCACAGGCCAGGGCGGGAGTGGCACAGATACGCAGTATTTT
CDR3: CATGQGGSGTDTQYF

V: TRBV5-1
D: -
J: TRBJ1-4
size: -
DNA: TGCGCCAGCAGCCGACAGTCCTTACCGAATGAAAAACTGTTTTTT
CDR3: CASSRQSLPNEKLFF

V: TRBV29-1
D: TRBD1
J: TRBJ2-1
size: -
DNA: TGCAGCGTTAAGACAGGGATGGCCTACAATGAGCAGTTCTTC
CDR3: CSVKTGMAYNEQFF